Below, 11 T cell receptor beta chains from the same sample are listed, as sequenced in a study of T cell responses to AZD1222 COVID-19 vaccine. Produced via immunoSEQ multiplex PCR; TCRdb's table is partial and in-frame only. The sample includes about 130,000 clones, 85% to 90% of them seen just once. Here the sequenced sample was peripheral blood, taken on day 0 of AZD1222 vaccination. These receptors were obtained from an adult in good health.

The rearrangement links TRBV28 to TRBJ1-3, with 10 bases lining up with TRBD1. Per the germline V gene, CDR1 is MDHEN and CDR2 is SYDVKM. The J segment lost 2 bases and the V segment lost 5 bases, leaving 12 bases of the junction unmatched. CDR3 size: 18 residues. The CDR3 here is CASSPNTGTGEAGNTIYF. CDR3 DNA sequence: TGTGCCAGCAGTCCAAATACCGGGACAGGGGAGGCTGGAAACACCATATATTTT.

This clone was found once. This sequence joins TRBV4-2 and TRBJ1-1; the match to TRBD1 covers 7 bases. The germline CDR1 and CDR2 sequences are LGHNA and YNFKEQ. The CDR3 extends over 15 amino acids. J gave up 5 bases and V 0 bases, and 6 bases lay outside the gene matches. The CDR3 nucleotides read TGTGCCAGCAGCCAAGAAACAGGGGTGCGTACTGAAGCTTTCTTT. Amino acids: CASSQETGVRTEAFF.

The chain has TRBV10-3 and TRBJ2-3; 10 bases agree with TRBD2. Per germline, CDR1 ENHRY and CDR2 SYGVKD. The CDR3 spans 15 residues. The V gene end was trimmed by 10 bases and the J gene end by 0 bases; junction bases not matched to a gene: 7. The CDR3 loop is CATGLAVSSTDTQYF. CDR3 nucleotide sequence: TGTGCCACCGGACTAGCGGTCTCTAGCACAGATACGCAGTATTTT.

This chain uses TRBV2 with TRBJ1-1; TRBD1 matches 8 bases. Germline CDR1 reads SNHLY; CDR2 reads FYNNEI. The CDR3 contains 13 residues. The V segment lost 5 bases and the J segment 4 bases; nucleotides outside the gene matches: 3. CDR3 protein: CASSLDRGTEAFF. The CDR3 region has the DNA TGTGCCAGCAGTCTCGACAGGGGCACTGAAGCTTTCTTT.

Only one count was recorded for this clone. This rearrangement joins TRBV18 to TRBJ2-1; the D gene is possibly TRBD2 (5 bases). The V end lost 3 bases, the J end lost 1 base, and 13 bases lay between the germline ends. The CDR3 has 16 amino acids. CDR1 is KGHSH and CDR2 is LQKENI in the germline V gene. The CDR3 loop is CASSPEVRLSYNEQFF. The CDR3 nucleotides read TGTGCCAGCTCACCGGAGGTGAGACTTTCCTACAATGAGCAGTTCTTC. Variable domain in full (rest from reference TRBV18 and TRBJ2-1): NAGVMQNPRHLVRRRGQEARLRCSPMKGHSHVYWYRQLPEEGLKFMVYLQKENIIDESGMPKERFSAEFPKEGPSILRIQQVVRGDSAAYFCASSPEVRLSYNEQFFGPGTRLTVL.

Only one count was recorded for this clone. V and J are TRBV5-1 and TRBJ1-5; TRBD1 matches 9 bases. Unmatched junction bases numbered 2, after V lost 3 bases and J lost 4 bases. Per germline, CDR1 SGHRS and CDR2 YFSETQ. The CDR3 consists of 14 residues. The CDR3: CASSSGQGNQPQHF. DNA for the CDR3: TGCGCCAGCAGCTCCGGACAGGGGAATCAGCCCCAGCATTTT.

The genes are TRBV4-1 and TRBJ1-1; D gene ambiguous. In germline, CDR1 is MGHRA, CDR2 YSYEKL. Deletions cut 0 bases from V and 10 bases from J, with 15 bases between. CDR3 size: 14 residues. The CDR3 here is CASSQDSGILRAFF. The CDR3 bases are TGCGCCAGCAGCCAAGACTCGGGGATCCTTAGAGCTTTCTTT.

The V gene is TRBV19, the J gene TRBJ2-5; D is ambiguous. This CDR3 has 11 residues. Germline CDR1 reads LNHDA; CDR2 reads SQIVND (reference sequence). The V end was cut by 5 bases, the J end by 3 bases, with 4 bases between. CDR3 DNA: TGTGCCAGTAGTGCCAAAGAGACCCAGTACTTC. Its translation is CASSAKETQYF.

The V gene is TRBV5-6, the J gene TRBJ1-2, with a tentative D call TRBD1 (5 bases). This CDR3 contains 17 residues. CDR1 is SGHDT and CDR2 is YYEEEE in the germline V gene. V lost 4 bases and J 1 base, leaving 20 bases between the germline ends. CDR3 sequence: CASSAGTLRGGNYGYTF. CDR3 bases: TGTGCCAGCAGCGCTGGGACTTTAAGGGGAGGTAACTATGGCTACACCTTC. Full variable domain (outside the CDR3, taken from reference TRBV5-6 and TRBJ1-2): DAGVTQSPTHLIKTRGQQVTLRCSPKSGHDTVSWYQQALGQGPQFIFQYYEEEERQRGNFPDRFSGHQFPNYSSELNVNALLLGDSALYLCASSAGTLRGGNYGYTFGSGTRLTVV.

The count of this clone is one. The V and J genes are TRBV6-5 and TRBJ1-2, with D maybe TRBD1 (6 bases). Between the trimmed V and J ends, which lost 6 bases and 6 bases, there was a span of 17 bases. Germline V gene data show CDR1 as MNHEY and CDR2 as SVGAGI. CDR3 length: 14 amino acids. The CDR3 region has the DNA TGTGCCAGCAGGTCCGAAGGGGGATGGCATGGCTACACCTTC. Protein: CASRSEGGWHGYTF.

The CDR3 DNA follows: TGTGCCAGCAGCCAACAGGTTTCCCTAGGGCAGCCCCAGCATTTT. This gives the protein CASSQQVSLGQPQHF. The genes are TRBV4-2 and TRBJ1-5; D is undetermined. There are 15 residues in the CDR3. Germline V lookup: CDR1 LGHNA, CDR2 YNFKEQ. The germline V and J ends were trimmed by 2 bases and 7 bases, with 15 bases remaining between them.